The clone carrying this T cell receptor (beta chain) was found a few times. Its antigen is unknown. V dropped 6 bases and J dropped 3; count of bases not matched to a gene: 9. There are 16 residues in the CDR3. CDR1 is MNHEY and CDR2 is SVGAGI in the germline V gene. This specimen comes from a study of post-analysis software for immune sequencing data. Overall study results and limits: Patients carried roughly five TRBV segments more frequently than controls did, and TRBV5-6, TRBV5-1 and TRBV20-1 were among them. Patients with multiple sclerosis recorded significantly lower normalized Chao1 diversity than controls, the study found. The authors found that F measure strongly co-clustered same-batch samples.

Libraries were made from TCR beta cDNA, and they carried unique molecular identifiers. TCRdb reprocessed the PCR reads with MiXCR, giving one entry per CDR3 protein. Among hundreds of thousands of distinct CDR3 sequences, less than 35% were seen once, and the ten largest hold roughly 0.54%. This TCR came from a girl aged 5-17 years with multiple sclerosis. The source material was blood. This chain joins TRBV6-5 and TRBJ2-3, with TRBD2 matching over 10 bases. The CDR3 DNA is TGTGCCAGCAGCTCACTGGGACTAGCGAGGACAGATACGCAGTATTTT. This sequence encodes CASSSLGLARTDTQYF.